The 5 T cell receptor beta chains given below trace back to one sample, sequenced in a study of CD8+ T cells in alopecia areata. In each case, RNA was isolated and then reverse transcribed into cDNA as the sequencing template. Profiling relied on immunoSEQ multiplex PCR, and the TCRdb table lists in-frame clones only, not all of them. Of about 130,000 clones in the sample, around 49% are singletons; the top ten hold approximately 19%. The input for sequencing was CD8+ T cells sorted from blood, taken at week 0. The source of these receptors is a human donor with alopecia areata.

This clone has more than one count but fewer than ten. The chain combines TRBV12-5 with TRBJ2-7; tentatively, D is TRBD1 (6 bases). The CDR3 totals 14 residues. Germline V CDR1 and CDR2: LGHNT, FRNRAP. Trimming shortened V by 7 bases and J by 5 bases, and 18 bases separated the two germline ends. The CDR3 here is CASAQWDTTNEQYF. CDR3 sequence (DNA): TGTGCTAGTGCCCAATGGGACACAACCAACGAGCAGTACTTC.

The gene calls are TRBV9 and TRBJ2-7, with a possible D match to TRBD2 (6 bases). Trimming shortened V by 0 bases and J by 2 bases, and 12 bases separated the two germline ends. There are 15 residues in the CDR3. Germline CDR1 reads SGDLS; CDR2 reads YYNGEE. CDR3 bases: TGTGCCAGCAGCGTAGGGGTTGGCGGGACCTACGAGCAGTACTTC. Translation gives CASSVGVGGTYEQYF.

The chain recombines TRBV27 with TRBJ2-3; D gene unclear. The V end was cut by 3 bases, the J end by 0 bases, with 7 bases between. There are 14 residues in the CDR3. From germline, CDR1 is MNHEY and CDR2 SMNVEV (reference sequence). The CDR3 here is CASSLRSSTDTQYF. The DNA for the CDR3 is TGTGCCAGCAGTTTGCGTTCTAGCACAGATACGCAGTATTTT.

V and J are TRBV5-1 and TRBJ2-3, with D possibly TRBD2 on 5 matching bases. Trimming cost V 4 bases and J 2 bases, with 14 bases left between them. Germline V gene lookup returns CDR1 SGHRS and CDR2 YFSETQ. The CDR3 is made up of 15 amino acids. The CDR3 loop is CASSPAGHLTDTQYF. The DNA for the CDR3 is TGCGCCAGCAGCCCGGCGGGCCACCTCACAGATACGCAGTATTTT.

Concerning this clone itself: A far larger clone is one nucleotide away, so this likely arose from a read error. The chain carries TRBV30 and TRBJ2-7; 10 nucleotides line up with TRBD1. The length of the CDR3 is 14 residues. CDR1 and CDR2 (germline): GTSNPN, SVGIG (reference sequence). The CDR3 here is CAWTPGTGVQERYF. In DNA form, the CDR3 reads TGTGCCTGGACTCCAGGGACAGGGGTTCAGGAGCGGTACTTC.